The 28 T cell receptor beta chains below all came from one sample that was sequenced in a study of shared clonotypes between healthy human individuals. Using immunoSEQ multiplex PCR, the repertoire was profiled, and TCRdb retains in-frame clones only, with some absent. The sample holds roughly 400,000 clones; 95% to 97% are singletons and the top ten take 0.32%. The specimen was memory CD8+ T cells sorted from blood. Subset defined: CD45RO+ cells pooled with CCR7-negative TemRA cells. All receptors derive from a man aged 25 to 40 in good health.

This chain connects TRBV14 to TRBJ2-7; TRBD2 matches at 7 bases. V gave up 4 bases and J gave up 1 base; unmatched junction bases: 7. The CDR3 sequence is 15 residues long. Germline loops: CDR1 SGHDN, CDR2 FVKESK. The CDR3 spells CASSPLAKTSYEQYF. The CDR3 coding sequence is TGTGCCAGCAGCCCACTAGCGAAGACTTCCTACGAGCAGTACTTC.

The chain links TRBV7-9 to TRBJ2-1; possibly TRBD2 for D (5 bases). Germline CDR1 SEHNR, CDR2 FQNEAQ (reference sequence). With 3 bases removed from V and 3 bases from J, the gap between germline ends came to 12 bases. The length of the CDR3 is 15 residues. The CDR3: CASSLLGSIYNEQFF. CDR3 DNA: TGTGCCAGCAGCTTGTTGGGGAGCATCTACAATGAGCAGTTCTTC.

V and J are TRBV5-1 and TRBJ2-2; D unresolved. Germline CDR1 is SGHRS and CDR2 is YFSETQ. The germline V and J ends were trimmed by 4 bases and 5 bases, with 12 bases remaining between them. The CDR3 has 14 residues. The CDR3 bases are TGCGCCAGCAGCACCACGCCCAGGACCGGGGAGCTGTTTTTT. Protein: CASSTTPRTGELFF.

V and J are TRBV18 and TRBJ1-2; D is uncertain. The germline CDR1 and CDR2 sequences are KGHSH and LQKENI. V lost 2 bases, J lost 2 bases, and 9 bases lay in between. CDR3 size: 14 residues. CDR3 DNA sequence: TGTGCCAGCTCACCAGCGACGGCGAACTATGGCTACACCTTC. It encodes CASSPATANYGYTF.

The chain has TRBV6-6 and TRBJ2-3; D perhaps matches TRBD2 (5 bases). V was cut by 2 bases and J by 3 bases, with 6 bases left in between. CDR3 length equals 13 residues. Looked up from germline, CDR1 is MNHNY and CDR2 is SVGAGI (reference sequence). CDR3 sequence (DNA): TGTGCCAGCAGTTACAGGGAGACAGATACGCAGTATTTT. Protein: CASSYRETDTQYF.

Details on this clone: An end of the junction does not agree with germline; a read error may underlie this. The CDR3 DNA reads as TGCAGTGCTAGAGACCAGCGGGAGAGGGTCTTC. This translates into CSARDQRERVF. The rearrangement links TRBV20-1 to TRBJ2-1; TRBD2 matches 8 bases. CDR1 is DFQATT, CDR2 SNEGSKA, per germline (reference sequence). The CDR3 has 11 amino acids.

CDR3 region: CASSQTQGAGEKLFF. The CDR3 nucleotides read TGTGCCAGCAGCCAAACACAGGGGGCCGGTGAAAAACTGTTTTTT. The chain carries TRBV14 and TRBJ1-4; 9 bases are shared with TRBD1. CDR1 is SGHDN and CDR2 is FVKESK in the germline V gene. The CDR3 spans 15 residues. J lost 7 bases, V lost 2 bases, and 5 bases had no gene match.

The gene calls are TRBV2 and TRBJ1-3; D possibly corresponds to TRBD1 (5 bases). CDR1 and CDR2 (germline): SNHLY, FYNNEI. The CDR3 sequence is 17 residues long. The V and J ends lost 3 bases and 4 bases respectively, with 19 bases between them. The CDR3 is CASSDVQGRSLGNTIYF. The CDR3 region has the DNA TGTGCCAGCAGTGATGTCCAGGGTCGTAGCCTCGGAAACACCATATATTTT. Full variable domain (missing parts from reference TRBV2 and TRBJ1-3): EPEVTQTPSHQVTQMGQEVILRCVPISNHLYFYWYRQILGQKVEFLVSFYNNEISEKSEIFDDQFSVERPDGSNFTLKIRSTKLEDSAMYFCASSDVQGRSLGNTIYFGEGSWLTVV.

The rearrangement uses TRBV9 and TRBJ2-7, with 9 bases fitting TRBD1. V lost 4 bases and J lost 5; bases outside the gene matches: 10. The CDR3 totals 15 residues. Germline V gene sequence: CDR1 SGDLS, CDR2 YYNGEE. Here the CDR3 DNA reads TGTGCCAGCAGCCAACAGGGGGCAGGCGGCGACGAGCAGTACTTC. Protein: CASSQQGAGGDEQYF.

This CDR3 reads CASSSGANVLTF. The CDR3 bases are TGTGCCAGCAGTTCTGGGGCCAACGTCCTGACTTTC. The chain joins TRBV6-5 to TRBJ2-6; D is unclear. V was clipped by 4 bases and J by 2 bases, with 0 bases between them. Germline CDR1 MNHEY, CDR2 SVGAGI. The CDR3 has 12 amino acids.

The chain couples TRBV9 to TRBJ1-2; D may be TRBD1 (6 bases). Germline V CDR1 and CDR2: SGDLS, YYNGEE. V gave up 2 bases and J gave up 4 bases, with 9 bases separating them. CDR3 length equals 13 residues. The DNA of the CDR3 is TGTGCCAGCAGCGTGGGACATGGCTATGGCTACACCTTC. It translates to CASSVGHGYGYTF.

For the CDR3, the DNA is TGTGCCAGCAGCTTAAGCAGGAGACGGACCGGGGAGCTGTTTTTT. Translating gives CASSLSRRRTGELFF. J is TRBJ2-2 and V is TRBV5-6, with D uncertain. Trimming took 2 bases from V and 5 from J, leaving 13 bases between them. From germline, CDR1 is SGHDT and CDR2 YYEEEE. The CDR3 has 15 residues.

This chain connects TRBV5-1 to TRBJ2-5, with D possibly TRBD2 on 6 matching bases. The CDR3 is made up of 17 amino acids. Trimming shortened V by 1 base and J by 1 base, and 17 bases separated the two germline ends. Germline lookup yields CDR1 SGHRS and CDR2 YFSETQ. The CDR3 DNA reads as TGCGCCAGCAGCTTGTGGGGTTGGGGGGTACTCCAAGAGACCCAGTACTTC. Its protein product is CASSLWGWGVLQETQYF.

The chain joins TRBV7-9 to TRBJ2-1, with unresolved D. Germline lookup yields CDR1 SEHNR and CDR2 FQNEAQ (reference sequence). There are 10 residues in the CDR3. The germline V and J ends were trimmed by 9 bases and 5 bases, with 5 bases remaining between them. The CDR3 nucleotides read TGTGCCAGTGGACACAATGAGCAGTTCTTC. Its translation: CASGHNEQFF.

CDR3 coding DNA: TGTGCCAGCAGCCCCCTAGCGGGAGGGAGCACCGGGGAGCTGTTTTTT. Its translation is CASSPLAGGSTGELFF. The chain joins TRBV7-3 to TRBJ2-2, with 12 bases aligning to TRBD2. V shed 5 bases and J 4 bases; nucleotides not matched to a gene: 5. This CDR3 is 16 amino acids long. Looked up from germline, CDR1 is SGHTA and CDR2 is FQGTGA.

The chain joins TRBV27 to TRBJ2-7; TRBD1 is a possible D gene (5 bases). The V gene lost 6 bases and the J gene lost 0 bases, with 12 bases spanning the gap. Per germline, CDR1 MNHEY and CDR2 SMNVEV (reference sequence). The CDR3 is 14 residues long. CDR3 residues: CASRTDLFSYEQYF. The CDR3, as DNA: TGTGCCAGCAGGACAGACCTTTTCTCCTACGAGCAGTACTTC.

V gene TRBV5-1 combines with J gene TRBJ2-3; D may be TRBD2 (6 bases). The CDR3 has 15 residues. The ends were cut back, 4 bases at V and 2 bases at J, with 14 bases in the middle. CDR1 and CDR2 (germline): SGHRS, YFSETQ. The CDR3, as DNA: TGCGCCAGCAGCCGCGGAGGGGCATTCACAGATACGCAGTATTTT. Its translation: CASSRGGAFTDTQYF.

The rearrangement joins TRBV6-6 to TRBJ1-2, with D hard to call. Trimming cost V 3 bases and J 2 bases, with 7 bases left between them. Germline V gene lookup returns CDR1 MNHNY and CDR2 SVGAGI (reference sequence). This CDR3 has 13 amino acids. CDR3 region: CASSYVVNYGYTF. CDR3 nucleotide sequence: TGTGCCAGCAGTTATGTTGTAAACTATGGCTACACCTTC.

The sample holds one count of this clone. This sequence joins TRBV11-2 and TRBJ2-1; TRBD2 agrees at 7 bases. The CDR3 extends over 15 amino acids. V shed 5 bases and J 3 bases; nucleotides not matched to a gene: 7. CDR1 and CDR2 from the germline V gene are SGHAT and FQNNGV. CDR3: CASSPWEGNYNEQFF. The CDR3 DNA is TGTGCCAGCAGCCCGTGGGAGGGCAACTACAATGAGCAGTTCTTC.

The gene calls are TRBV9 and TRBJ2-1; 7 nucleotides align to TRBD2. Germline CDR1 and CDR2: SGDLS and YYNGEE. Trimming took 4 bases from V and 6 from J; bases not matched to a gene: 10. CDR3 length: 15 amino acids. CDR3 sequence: CASSPRLAGSNEQFF. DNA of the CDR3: TGTGCCAGCAGCCCTCGACTAGCTGGGTCCAATGAGCAGTTCTTC.

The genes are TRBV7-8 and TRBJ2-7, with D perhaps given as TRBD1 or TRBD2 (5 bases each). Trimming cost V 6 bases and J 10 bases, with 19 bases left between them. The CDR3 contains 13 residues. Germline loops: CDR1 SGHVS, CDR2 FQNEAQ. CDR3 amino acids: CASSFGGGNSQYF. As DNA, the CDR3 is TGTGCCAGCAGTTTTGGTGGGGGAAACTCACAGTACTTC.

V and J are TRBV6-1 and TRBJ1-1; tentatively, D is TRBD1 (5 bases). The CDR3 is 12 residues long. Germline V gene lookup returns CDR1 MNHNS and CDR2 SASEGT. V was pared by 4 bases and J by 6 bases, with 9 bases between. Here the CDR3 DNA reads TGTGCCAGCAGTGGCAGGGCTCCTGAAGCTTTCTTT. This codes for CASSGRAPEAFF.

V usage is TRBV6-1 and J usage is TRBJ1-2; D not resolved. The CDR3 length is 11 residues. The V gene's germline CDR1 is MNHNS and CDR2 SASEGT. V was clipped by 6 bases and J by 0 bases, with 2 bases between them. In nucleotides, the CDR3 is TGTGCCAGCAGCACTAACTATGGCTACACCTTC. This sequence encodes CASSTNYGYTF.

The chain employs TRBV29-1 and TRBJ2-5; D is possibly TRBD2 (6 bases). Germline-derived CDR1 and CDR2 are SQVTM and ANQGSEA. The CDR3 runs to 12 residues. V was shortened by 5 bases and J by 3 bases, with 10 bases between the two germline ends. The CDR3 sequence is CSVRRGEETQYF. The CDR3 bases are TGCAGCGTTAGGAGGGGCGAAGAGACCCAGTACTTC.

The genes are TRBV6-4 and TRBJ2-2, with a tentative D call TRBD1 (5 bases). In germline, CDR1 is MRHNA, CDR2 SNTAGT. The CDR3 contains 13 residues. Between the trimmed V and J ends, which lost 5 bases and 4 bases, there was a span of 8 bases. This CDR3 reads CASSPGFTGELFF. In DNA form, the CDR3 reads TGTGCCAGCAGTCCAGGGTTCACCGGGGAGCTGTTTTTT.

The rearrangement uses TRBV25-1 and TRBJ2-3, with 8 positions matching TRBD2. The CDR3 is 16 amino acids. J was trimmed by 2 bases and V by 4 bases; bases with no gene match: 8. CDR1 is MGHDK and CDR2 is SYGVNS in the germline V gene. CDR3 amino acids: CASSAELAAFTDTQYF. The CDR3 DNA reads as TGTGCCAGCAGTGCGGAACTAGCGGCGTTCACAGATACGCAGTATTTT.

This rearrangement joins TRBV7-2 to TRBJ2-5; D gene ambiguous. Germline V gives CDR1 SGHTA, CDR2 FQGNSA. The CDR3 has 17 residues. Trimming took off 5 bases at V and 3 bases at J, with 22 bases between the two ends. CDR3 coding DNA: TGTGCCAGCAGCCCAGGTTACAGTCCGGGCTTGGAAGAGACCCAGTACTTC. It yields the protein CASSPGYSPGLEETQYF.

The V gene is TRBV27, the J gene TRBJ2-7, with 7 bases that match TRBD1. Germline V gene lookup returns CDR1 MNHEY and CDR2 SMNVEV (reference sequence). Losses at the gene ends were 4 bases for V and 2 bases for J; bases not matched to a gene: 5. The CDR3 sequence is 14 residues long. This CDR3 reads CASSWRQGTYEQYF. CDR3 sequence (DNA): TGTGCCAGCAGTTGGAGACAGGGAACCTACGAGCAGTACTTC.